This T cell receptor beta chain stems from a study of T cells after yellow fever vaccination. Study-level findings and limits: Researchers report a weaker secondary response that nonetheless peaked faster, day 5 versus 15. Within FACS-sorted repertoires, abundant clonotypes contaminating from the bulk population could be present. Reappearance after the booster was seen for most primary-vaccination clones, at 96% CD4 and 75% to 90% CD8.

The CDR3 is 11 residues long. The V end lost 5 bases, the J end lost 7 bases, and 7 bases lay between the germline ends. Germline CDR1 and CDR2: SGHTA and FQGNSA. By 5'RACE template switching, TCR cDNA was produced, with a universal primer site and UMIs added in the process. TCRdb re-called the 5' RACE reads with MiXCR, one entry per CDR3 protein. The profile shows some 550,000 distinct CDR3 sequences, about 19% of them singletons. On this clonotype: The target antigen is unknown.

This specimen consisted of PBMCs, obtained 15 days after the yellow fever booster vaccination. This sequence originates from a man aged 25 to 40 who received the YFV17D yellow fever vaccine. The chain combines TRBV7-2 with TRBJ2-3; D perhaps matches TRBD2 (5 bases). In DNA form, the CDR3 reads TGTGCCAGCAGCCGACTAAATACGCAGTATTTT. Translating gives CASSRLNTQYF.